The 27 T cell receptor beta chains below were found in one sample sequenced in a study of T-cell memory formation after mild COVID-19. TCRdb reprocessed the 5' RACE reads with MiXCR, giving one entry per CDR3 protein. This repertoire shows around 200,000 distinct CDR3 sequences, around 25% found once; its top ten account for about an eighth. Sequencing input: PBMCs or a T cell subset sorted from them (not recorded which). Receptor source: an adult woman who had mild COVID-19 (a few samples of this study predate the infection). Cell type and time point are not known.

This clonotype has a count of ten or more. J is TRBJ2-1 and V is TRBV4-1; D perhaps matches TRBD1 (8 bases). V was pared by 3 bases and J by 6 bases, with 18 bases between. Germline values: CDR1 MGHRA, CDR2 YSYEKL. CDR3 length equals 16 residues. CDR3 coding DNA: TGCGCCAGCAGCCAGCCGACTAGCAGGGGGCCCAATGAGCAGTTCTTC. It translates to CASSQPTSRGPNEQFF.

DNA for the CDR3: TGTGCCAGCAGTTCTAAGGGAGGTGGACGCTACGAGCAGTACTTC. It yields the protein CASSSKGGGRYEQYF. J is TRBJ2-7 and V is TRBV12-3 or TRBV12-4; D perhaps matches TRBD2 (6 bases). V lost 4 bases, J lost 3 bases, and 16 bases lay in between. The CDR3 sequence is 15 residues long.

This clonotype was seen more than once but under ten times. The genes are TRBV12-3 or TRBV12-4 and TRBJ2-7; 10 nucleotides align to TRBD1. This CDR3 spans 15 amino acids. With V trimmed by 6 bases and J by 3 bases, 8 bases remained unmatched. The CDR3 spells CASSRGDRGLYEQYF. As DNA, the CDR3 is TGTGCCAGCAGCCGTGGGGACAGGGGTCTCTACGAGCAGTACTTC.

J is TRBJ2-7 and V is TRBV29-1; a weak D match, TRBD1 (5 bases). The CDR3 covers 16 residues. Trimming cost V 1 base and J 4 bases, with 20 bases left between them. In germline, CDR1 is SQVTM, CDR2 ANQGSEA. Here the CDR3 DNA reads TGCAGCGTTGAAGGATATCAAGGGGCCCCTCTATACGAGCAGTACTTC. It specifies CSVEGYQGAPLYEQYF.

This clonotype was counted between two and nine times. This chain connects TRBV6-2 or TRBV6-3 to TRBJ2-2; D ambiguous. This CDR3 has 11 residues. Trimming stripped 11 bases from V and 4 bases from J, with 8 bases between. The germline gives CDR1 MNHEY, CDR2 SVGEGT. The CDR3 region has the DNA TGTGCCGCCGGATTCACCGGGGAGCTGTTTTTT. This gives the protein CAAGFTGELFF.

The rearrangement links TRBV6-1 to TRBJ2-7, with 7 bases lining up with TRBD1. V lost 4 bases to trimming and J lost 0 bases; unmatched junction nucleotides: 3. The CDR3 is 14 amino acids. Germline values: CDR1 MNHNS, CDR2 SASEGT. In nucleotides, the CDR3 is TGTGCCAGCAGTGTCCGGGACAGCTCCTACGAGCAGTACTTC. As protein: CASSVRDSSYEQYF.

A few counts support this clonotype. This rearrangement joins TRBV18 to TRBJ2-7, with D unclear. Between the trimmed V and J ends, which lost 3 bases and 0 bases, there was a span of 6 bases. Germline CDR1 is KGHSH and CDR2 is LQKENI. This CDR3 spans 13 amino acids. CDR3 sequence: CASSPGFSYEQYF. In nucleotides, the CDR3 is TGTGCCAGCTCACCTGGATTCTCCTACGAGCAGTACTTC. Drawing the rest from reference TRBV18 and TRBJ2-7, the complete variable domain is NAGVMQNPRHLVRRRGQEARLRCSPMKGHSHVYWYRQLPEEGLKFMVYLQKENIIDESGMPKERFSAEFPKEGPSILRIQQVVRGDSAAYFCASSPGFSYEQYFGPGTRLTVT.

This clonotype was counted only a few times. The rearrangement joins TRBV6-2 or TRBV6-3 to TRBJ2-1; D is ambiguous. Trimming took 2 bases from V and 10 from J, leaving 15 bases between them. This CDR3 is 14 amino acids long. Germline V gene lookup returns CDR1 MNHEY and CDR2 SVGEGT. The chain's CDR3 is CASSYRLDQREQFF. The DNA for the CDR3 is TGTGCCAGCAGTTACAGGCTTGACCAGCGAGAGCAGTTCTTC.

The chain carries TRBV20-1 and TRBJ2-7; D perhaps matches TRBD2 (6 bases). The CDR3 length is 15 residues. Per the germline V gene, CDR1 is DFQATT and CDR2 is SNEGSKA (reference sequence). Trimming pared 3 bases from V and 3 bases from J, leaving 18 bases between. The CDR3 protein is CSARADGRERYEQYF. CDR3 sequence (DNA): TGCAGTGCTAGGGCCGACGGACGGGAGCGCTACGAGCAGTACTTC.

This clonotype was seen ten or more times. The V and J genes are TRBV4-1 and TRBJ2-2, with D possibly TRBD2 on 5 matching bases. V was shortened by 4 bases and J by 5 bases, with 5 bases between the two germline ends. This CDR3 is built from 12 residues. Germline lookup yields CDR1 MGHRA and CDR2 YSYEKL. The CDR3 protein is CASSRGTGELFF. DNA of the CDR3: TGCGCCAGCAGCCGAGGGACCGGGGAGCTGTTTTTT.

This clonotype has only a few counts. The CDR3 loop reads CASSQRLAGGFTDTQYF. The CDR3 DNA is TGTGCCAGCAGCCAAAGACTAGCGGGGGGATTCACAGATACGCAGTATTTT. The chain has TRBV7-2 and TRBJ2-3; 13 positions agree with TRBD2. CDR1 is SGHTA and CDR2 is FQGNSA in the germline V gene. V was pared by 5 bases and J by 2 bases, with 7 bases of the junction left unmatched. This CDR3 has 17 residues.

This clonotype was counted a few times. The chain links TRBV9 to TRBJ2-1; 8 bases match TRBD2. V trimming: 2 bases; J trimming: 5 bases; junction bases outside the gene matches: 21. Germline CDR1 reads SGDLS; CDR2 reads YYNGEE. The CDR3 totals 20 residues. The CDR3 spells CASSVPRSGGGSPFNNEQFF. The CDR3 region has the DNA TGTGCCAGCAGCGTCCCCCGATCCGGGGGGGGTTCCCCTTTTAACAATGAGCAGTTCTTC.

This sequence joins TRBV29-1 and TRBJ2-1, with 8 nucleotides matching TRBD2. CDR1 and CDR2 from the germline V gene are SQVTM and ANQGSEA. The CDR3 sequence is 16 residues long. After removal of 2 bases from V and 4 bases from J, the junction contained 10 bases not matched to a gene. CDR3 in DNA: TGCAGCGTTGAATTCGCAACTAGCGGTAGTTACAATGAGCAGTTCTTC. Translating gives CSVEFATSGSYNEQFF.

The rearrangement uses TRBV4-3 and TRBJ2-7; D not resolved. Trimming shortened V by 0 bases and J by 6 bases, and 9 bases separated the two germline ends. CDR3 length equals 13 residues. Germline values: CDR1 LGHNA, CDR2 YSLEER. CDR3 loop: CASSQDGRTEQYF. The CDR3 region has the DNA TGCGCCAGCAGCCAAGATGGGCGAACCGAGCAGTACTTC.

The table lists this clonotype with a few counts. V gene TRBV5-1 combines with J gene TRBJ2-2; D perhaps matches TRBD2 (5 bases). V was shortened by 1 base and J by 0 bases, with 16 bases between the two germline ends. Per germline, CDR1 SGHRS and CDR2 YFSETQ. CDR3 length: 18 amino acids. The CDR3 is CASSLPGVGDTNTGELFF. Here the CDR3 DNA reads TGCGCCAGCAGCTTGCCCGGGGTAGGAGATACGAACACCGGGGAGCTGTTTTTT.

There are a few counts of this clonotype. The CDR3 is CASSLGVSAYGYTF. In DNA form, the CDR3 reads TGTGCCAGCAGCTTAGGGGTCAGTGCCTATGGCTACACCTTC. This chain uses TRBV7-9 with TRBJ1-2; D uncertain. CDR3 length: 14 amino acids. Trimming shortened V by 1 base and J by 4 bases, and 10 bases separated the two germline ends. Germline V gene lookup returns CDR1 SEHNR and CDR2 FQNEAQ (reference sequence).

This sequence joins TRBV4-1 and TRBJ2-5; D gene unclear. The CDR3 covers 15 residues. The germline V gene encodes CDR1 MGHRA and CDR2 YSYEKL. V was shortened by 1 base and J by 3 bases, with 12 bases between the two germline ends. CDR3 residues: CASSQVLSSKETQYF. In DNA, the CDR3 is TGCGCCAGCAGCCAAGTCCTAAGCTCTAAAGAGACCCAGTACTTC.

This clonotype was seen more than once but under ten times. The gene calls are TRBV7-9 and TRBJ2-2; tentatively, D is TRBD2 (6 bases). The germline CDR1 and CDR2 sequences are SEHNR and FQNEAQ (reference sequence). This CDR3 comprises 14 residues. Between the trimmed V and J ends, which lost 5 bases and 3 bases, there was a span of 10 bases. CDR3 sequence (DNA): TGTGCCAGCAGCCGGAGGGGTGACACCGGGGAGCTGTTTTTT. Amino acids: CASSRRGDTGELFF.

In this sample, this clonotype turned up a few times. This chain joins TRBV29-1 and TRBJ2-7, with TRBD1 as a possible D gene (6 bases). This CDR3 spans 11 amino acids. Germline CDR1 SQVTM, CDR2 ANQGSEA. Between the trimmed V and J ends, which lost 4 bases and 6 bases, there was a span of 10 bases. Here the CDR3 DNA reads TGCAGCGTTGTCCTAGGGGGCGAGCAGTACTTC. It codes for CSVVLGGEQYF.

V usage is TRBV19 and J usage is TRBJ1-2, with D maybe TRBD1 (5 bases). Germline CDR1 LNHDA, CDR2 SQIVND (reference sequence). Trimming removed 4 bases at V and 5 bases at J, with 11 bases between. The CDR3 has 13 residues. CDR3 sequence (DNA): TGTGCCAGTAGTACAGGGCAGTGGTATGGCTACACCTTC. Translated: CASSTGQWYGYTF.

The CDR3 here is CASSFKGELFF. CDR3 nucleotide sequence: TGTGCCAGCAGCTTCAAGGGGGAGCTGTTTTTT. This chain uses TRBV7-2 with TRBJ2-2; D is unclear. The CDR3 length is 11 residues. CDR1 SGHTA and CDR2 FQGNSA come from the germline V gene. V lost 3 bases and J lost 8, with 4 bases in between.

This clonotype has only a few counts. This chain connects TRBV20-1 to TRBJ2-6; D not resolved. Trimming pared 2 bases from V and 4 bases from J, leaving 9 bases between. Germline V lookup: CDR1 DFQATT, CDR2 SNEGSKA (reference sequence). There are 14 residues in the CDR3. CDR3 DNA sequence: TGCAGTGCTAGACCCGGCCGAGGGGCCAACGTCCTGACTTTC. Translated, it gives CSARPGRGANVLTF.

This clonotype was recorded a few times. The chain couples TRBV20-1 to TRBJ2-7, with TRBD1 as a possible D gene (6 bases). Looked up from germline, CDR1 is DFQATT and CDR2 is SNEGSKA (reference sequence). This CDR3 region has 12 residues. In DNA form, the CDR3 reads TGCAGCGTGACAGGTCAAACCTACGAGCAGTACTTC. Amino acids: CSVTGQTYEQYF.

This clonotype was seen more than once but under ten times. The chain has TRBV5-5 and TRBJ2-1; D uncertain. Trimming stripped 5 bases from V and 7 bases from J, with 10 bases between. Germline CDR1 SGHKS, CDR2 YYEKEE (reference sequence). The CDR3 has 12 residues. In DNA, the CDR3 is TGTGCCAGCAGTCGGGCACGGAATGAGCAGTTCTTC. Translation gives CASSRARNEQFF.

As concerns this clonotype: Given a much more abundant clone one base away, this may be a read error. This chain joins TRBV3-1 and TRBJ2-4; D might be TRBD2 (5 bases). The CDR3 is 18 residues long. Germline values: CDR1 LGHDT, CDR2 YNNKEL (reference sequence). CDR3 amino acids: CDSSQWYGERLAKNIQYF. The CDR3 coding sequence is TGTGACAGCAGCCAGTGGTACGGGGAGCGTTTAGCCAAAAACATTCAGTACTTC. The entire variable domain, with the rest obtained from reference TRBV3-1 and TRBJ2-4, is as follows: DTAVSQTPKYLVTQMGNDKSIKCEQNLGHDTMYWYKQDSKKFLKIMFSYNNKELIINETVPNRFSPKSPDKAHLNLHINSLELGDSAVYFCDSSQWYGERLAKNIQYFGAGTRLSVL.

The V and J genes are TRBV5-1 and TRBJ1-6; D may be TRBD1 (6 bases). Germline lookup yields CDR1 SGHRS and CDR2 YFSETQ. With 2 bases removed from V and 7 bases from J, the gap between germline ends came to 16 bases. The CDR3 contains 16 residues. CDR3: CASSLFPTGRNSPLHF. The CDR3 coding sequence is TGCGCCAGCAGCTTATTCCCCACAGGGCGAAATTCACCCCTCCACTTT. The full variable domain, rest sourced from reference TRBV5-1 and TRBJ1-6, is KAGVTQTPRYLIKTRGQQVTLSCSPISGHRSVSWYQQTPGQGLQFLFEYFSETQRNKGNFPGRFSGRQFSNSRSEMNVSTLELGDSALYLCASSLFPTGRNSPLHFGNGTRLTVT.

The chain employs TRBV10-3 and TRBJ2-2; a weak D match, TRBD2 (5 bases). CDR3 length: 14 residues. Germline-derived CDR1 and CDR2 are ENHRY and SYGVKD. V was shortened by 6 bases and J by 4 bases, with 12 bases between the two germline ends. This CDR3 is CAIRRAAGTGELFF. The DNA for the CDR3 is TGTGCCATCAGGAGAGCGGCGGGCACCGGGGAGCTGTTTTTT.